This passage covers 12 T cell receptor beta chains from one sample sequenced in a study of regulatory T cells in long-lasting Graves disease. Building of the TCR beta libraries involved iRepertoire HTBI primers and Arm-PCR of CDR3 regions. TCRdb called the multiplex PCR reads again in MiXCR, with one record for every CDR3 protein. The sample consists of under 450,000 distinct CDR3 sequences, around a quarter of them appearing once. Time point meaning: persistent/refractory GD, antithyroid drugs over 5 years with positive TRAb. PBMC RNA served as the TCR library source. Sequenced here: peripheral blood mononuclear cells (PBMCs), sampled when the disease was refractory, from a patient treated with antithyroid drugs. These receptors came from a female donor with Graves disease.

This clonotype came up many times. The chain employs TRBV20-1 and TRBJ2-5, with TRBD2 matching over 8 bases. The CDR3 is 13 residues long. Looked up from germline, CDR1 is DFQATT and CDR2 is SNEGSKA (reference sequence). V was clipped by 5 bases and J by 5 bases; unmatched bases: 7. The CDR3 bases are TGCAGTGCTGTCGGGAGGGCATGGGAGACCCAGTACTTC. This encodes CSAVGRAWETQYF.

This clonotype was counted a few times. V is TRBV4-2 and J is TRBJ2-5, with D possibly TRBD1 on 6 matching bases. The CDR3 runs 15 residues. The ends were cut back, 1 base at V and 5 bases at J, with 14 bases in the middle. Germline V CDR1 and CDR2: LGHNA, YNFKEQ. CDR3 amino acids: CASSQAGGQSETQYF. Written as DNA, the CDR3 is TGTGCCAGCAGCCAAGCGGGCGGACAGAGTGAGACCCAGTACTTC.

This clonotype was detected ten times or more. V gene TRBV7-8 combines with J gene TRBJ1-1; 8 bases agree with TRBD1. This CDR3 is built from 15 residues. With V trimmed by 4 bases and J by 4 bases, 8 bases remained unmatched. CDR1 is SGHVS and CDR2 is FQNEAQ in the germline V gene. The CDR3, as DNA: TGTGCCAGCAGCTCCCGAGGGCAGGGGGCCACTGAAGCTTTCTTT. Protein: CASSSRGQGATEAFF.

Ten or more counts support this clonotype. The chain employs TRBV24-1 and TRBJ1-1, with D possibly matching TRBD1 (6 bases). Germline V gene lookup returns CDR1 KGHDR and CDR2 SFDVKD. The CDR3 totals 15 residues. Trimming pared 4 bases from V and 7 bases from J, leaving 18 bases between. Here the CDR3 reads CATSDPGTSAHEAFF. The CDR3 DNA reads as TGTGCCACCAGTGACCCCGGGACATCCGCGCATGAAGCTTTCTTT.

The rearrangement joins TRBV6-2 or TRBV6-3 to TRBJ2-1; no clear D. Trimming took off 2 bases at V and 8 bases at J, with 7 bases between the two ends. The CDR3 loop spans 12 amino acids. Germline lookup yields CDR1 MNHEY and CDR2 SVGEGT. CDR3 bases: TGTGCCAGCAGTTACGTTGAAGATGAGCAGTTCTTC. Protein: CASSYVEDEQFF.

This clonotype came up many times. The CDR3 nucleotides are TGTGCCAGCAGTCCCTTAGACATCTATGGCTACACCTTC. Encoded protein: CASSPLDIYGYTF. This chain links TRBV12-3 or TRBV12-4 with TRBJ1-2; D is uncertain. Trimming left V 5 bases short and J 4 bases short, with 11 bases between. The CDR3 contains 13 residues.

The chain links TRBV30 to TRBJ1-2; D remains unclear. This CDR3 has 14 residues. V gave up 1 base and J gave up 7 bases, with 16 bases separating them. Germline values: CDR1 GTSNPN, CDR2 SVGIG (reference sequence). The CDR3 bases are TGTGCCTGGAGTGCTCTCTCAGGAGGTGGTGGCTACACCTTC. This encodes CAWSALSGGGGYTF.

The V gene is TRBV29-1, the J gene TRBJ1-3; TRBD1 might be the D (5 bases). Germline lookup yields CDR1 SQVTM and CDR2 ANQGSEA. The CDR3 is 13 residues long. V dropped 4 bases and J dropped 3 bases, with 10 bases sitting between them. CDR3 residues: CSVGREGGNTIYF. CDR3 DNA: TGCAGCGTTGGCAGGGAGGGTGGAAACACCATATATTTT.

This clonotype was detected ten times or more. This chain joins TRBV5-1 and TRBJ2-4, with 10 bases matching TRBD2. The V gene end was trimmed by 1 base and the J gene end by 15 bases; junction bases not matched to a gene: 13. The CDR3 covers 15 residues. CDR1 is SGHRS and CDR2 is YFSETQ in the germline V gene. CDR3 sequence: CASSLSSSGGFGLYF. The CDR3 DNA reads TGCGCCAGCAGCTTGTCGTCTAGCGGGGGATTCGGTCTGTACTTC.

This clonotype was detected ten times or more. The CDR3 sequence: CASSRTGDYGYTF. The CDR3 DNA is TGTGCCAGCAGTCGGACAGGGGACTATGGCTACACCTTC. The rearrangement joins TRBV28 to TRBJ1-2, with TRBD1 identical over 9 bases. The CDR3 totals 13 residues. Germline V lookup: CDR1 MDHEN, CDR2 SYDVKM. V lost 5 bases, J lost 3 bases, and 1 base stayed unmatched.

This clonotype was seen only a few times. For the CDR3, the DNA is TGCGCCAGCAGCAGTGGGACGATTAGGTCCTACGAGCAGTACTTC. Translating it yields CASSSGTIRSYEQYF. This rearrangement joins TRBV5-1 to TRBJ2-7; D tentatively fits TRBD1 or TRBD2 (5 bases each). From germline, CDR1 is SGHRS and CDR2 YFSETQ. CDR3 length equals 15 residues. V lost 4 bases and J 1 base, leaving 15 bases between the germline ends.

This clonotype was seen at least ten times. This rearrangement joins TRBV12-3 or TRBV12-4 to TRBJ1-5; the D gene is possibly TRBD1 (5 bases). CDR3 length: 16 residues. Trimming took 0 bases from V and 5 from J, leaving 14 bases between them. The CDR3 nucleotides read TGTGCCAGCAGTTTAGCTCCCGGACGGACACATCAGCCCCAGCATTTT. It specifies CASSLAPGRTHQPQHF.